The clone carrying this TCR beta chain was seen ten or more times. Its antigen is unidentified. TCRdb reanalysed the reads using MiXCR and keeps one entry per CDR3 protein. The sample shows 310,000 or so distinct CDR3 sequences, under 30% of them seen only once. The data derive from a study of T cell repertoires in cytomegalovirus infection. Whole-study findings and limits: Frequencies of public TCR beta families were cumulated, and this identified carriers of CMV plus the relevant HLA. Predominance within the ex vivo response was attributable to HLA-C-restricted CMV-specific TCR beta clonotypes.

Deletions cut 2 bases from V and 7 bases from J, with 6 bases between. Germline CDR1 reads SGHTA; CDR2 reads FQGNSA. The CDR3 spans 13 residues. Input material: PBMCs. V gene TRBV7-2 combines with J gene TRBJ1-6; D is undetermined. The sequence was collected from a human donor in good health (CMV status not recorded). Some clones in this sample may be carry-over from other donors' samples. The CDR3 DNA reads TGTGCCAGCAGCTTAATGTGGAATTCACCCCTCCACTTT. The encoded protein is CASSLMWNSPLHF.